These 25 T cell receptor beta chains originate from one sample sequenced in a study of beta chain features in type 1 diabetes. The authors reverse transcribed all of the isolated RNA, so sequencing captured expressed TCRB transcripts. The assay was immunoSEQ multiplex PCR, and TCRdb's table has in-frame clones only and misses some. The sample records hundreds of thousands of clones, 15% being singletons. Sequencing was done on a sample of naive CD4+ T cells from blood. Every receptor here comes from a man aged 18 to 29 in good health.

The V and J genes are TRBV7-3 and TRBJ1-1, with D perhaps TRBD1 (5 bases). The CDR3 covers 14 residues. The germline CDR1 and CDR2 sequences are SGHTA and FQGTGA. V was cut by 4 bases and J by 1 base, with 10 bases left in between. The CDR3 DNA reads TGTGCCAGCAGCTCAAGTGGACAGAACACTGAAGCTTTCTTT. It codes for CASSSSGQNTEAFF.

CDR3 protein: CASRDPGGLDEQFF. The CDR3 coding sequence is TGTGCCAGCAGAGACCCGGGGGGTTTGGATGAGCAGTTCTTC. J is TRBJ2-1 and V is TRBV7-2, with 7 bases matching TRBD2. The CDR3 length is 14 residues. Germline assignment: CDR1 SGHTA and CDR2 FQGNSA. V was clipped by 6 bases and J by 8 bases; unmatched bases: 10.

This chain connects TRBV5-8 to TRBJ2-7; no clear D gene. The V gene lost 0 bases and the J gene lost 5 bases, with 3 bases spanning the gap. The CDR3 totals 11 residues. CDR1 and CDR2 from the germline V gene are SGHTS and YDEGEE. The DNA of the CDR3 is TGTGCCAGCAGCTTGGGGCACGAGCAGTACTTC. Amino acid sequence: CASSLGHEQYF.

This rearrangement joins TRBV5-1 to TRBJ2-1; no definite D call. Trimming shortened V by 4 bases and J by 9 bases, and 14 bases separated the two germline ends. Looked up from germline, CDR1 is SGHRS and CDR2 is YFSETQ. The CDR3 runs 13 residues. DNA of the CDR3: TGCGCCAGCAGCCTTGCAGGTCGGAGTGAGCAGTTCTTC. It specifies CASSLAGRSEQFF. The variable domain in full, with the rest retrieved from reference TRBV5-1 and TRBJ2-1, is KAGVTQTPRYLIKTRGQQVTLSCSPISGHRSVSWYQQTPGQGLQFLFEYFSETQRNKGNFPGRFSGRQFSNSRSEMNVSTLELGDSALYLCASSLAGRSEQFFGPGTRLTVL.

The V and J genes are TRBV6-5 and TRBJ2-7; D gene uncertain. The germline gives CDR1 MNHEY, CDR2 SVGAGI. This CDR3 region has 16 residues. The V end lost 4 bases, the J end lost 7 bases, and 23 bases lay between the germline ends. CDR3 loop: CASSLKPGWPLWEQYF. In DNA form, the CDR3 reads TGTGCCAGCAGTTTAAAGCCCGGATGGCCTTTATGGGAGCAGTACTTC.

The V call is TRBV7-9, the J call TRBJ2-7; 11 bases fit TRBD2. There are 15 residues in the CDR3. J was trimmed by 5 bases and V by 5 bases; bases with no gene match: 8. CDR1 and CDR2 from the germline V gene are SEHNR and FQNEAQ (reference sequence). The CDR3 sequence: CASSLNSGRGHEQYF. For the CDR3, the DNA is TGTGCCAGCAGCCTAAATAGCGGGAGGGGGCACGAGCAGTACTTC.

The J gene is TRBJ2-3, the V gene TRBV14; D is possibly TRBD1 (5 bases). The germline gives CDR1 SGHDN, CDR2 FVKESK. The CDR3 runs 14 residues. The germline V and J ends were trimmed by 1 base and 7 bases, with 12 bases remaining between them. The CDR3 loop reads CASSQVSRTHTQYF. In DNA, the CDR3 is TGTGCCAGCAGCCAAGTTTCAAGGACACATACGCAGTATTTT.

This clone was detected a few times. The chain has TRBV11-1 and TRBJ1-1; 10 bases fit TRBD1. After removal of 6 bases from V and 4 bases from J, the junction contained 8 bases not matched to a gene. CDR1 SGHAT and CDR2 FQDESV come from the germline V gene (reference sequence). The CDR3 totals 15 residues. The CDR3 coding sequence is TGTGCCAGCAGGAGACAGGGGGCGCTGGGCACTGAAGCTTTCTTT. Its translation: CASRRQGALGTEAFF.

The V and J genes are TRBV7-2 and TRBJ1-4; 10 positions agree with TRBD1. The CDR3 runs 14 residues. Looked up from germline, CDR1 is SGHTA and CDR2 is FQGNSA. With V trimmed by 5 bases and J by 7 bases, 4 bases remained unmatched. CDR3 nucleotides: TGTGCCAGCAGCCAGACAGGGGGCCGTGAAAAACTGTTTTTT. Its protein is CASSQTGGREKLFF. Using reference TRBV7-2 and TRBJ1-4 for the parts outside the CDR3, the full variable domain is GAGVSQSPSNKVTEKGKDVELRCDPISGHTALYWYRQSLGQGLEFLIYFQGNSAPDKSGLPSDRFSAERTGGSVSTLTIQRTQQEDSAVYLCASSQTGGREKLFFGSGTQLSVL.

The V gene is TRBV2, the J gene TRBJ1-5, with a weak D call TRBD1 (5 bases). The V gene's germline CDR1 is SNHLY and CDR2 FYNNEI. Trimming took 3 bases from V and 4 from J, leaving 10 bases between them. The CDR3 spans 14 residues. Here the CDR3 reads CASSDARENQPQHF. The DNA for the CDR3 is TGTGCCAGCAGTGATGCCAGGGAAAATCAGCCCCAGCATTTT.

A note on this clone: The same CDR3 is also encoded by other DNA sequences in this sample. This rearrangement joins TRBV9 to TRBJ2-5, with unresolved D. The CDR3 runs 12 residues. V shed 2 bases and J shed 2 bases, with 4 bases lying between them. Germline V lookup: CDR1 SGDLS, CDR2 YYNGEE. The CDR3 is CASSVGQETQYF. CDR3 nucleotides: TGTGCCAGCAGCGTGGGTCAAGAGACCCAGTACTTC.

This clone was seen a few times. The genes are TRBV11-3 and TRBJ2-2; D perhaps matches TRBD2 (6 bases). This CDR3 has 14 residues. The ends were cut back, 1 base at V and 5 bases at J, with 8 bases in the middle. Germline CDR1 is SGHNT and CDR2 is YENEEA. CDR3 DNA sequence: TGTGCCAGCAGCTTAGCGGGGGATACCGGGGAGCTGTTTTTT. It translates to CASSLAGDTGELFF.

The chain carries TRBV9 and TRBJ2-1, with 12 bases aligning to TRBD1. This CDR3 has 16 residues. Germline values: CDR1 SGDLS, CDR2 YYNGEE. Trimming at V came to 5 bases and at J to 7 bases, leaving 10 bases not matched to a gene. CDR3 DNA sequence: TGTGCCAGCAGTTACCAGGGACAGGGGGCTGGGAATGAGCAGTTCTTC. Its protein product is CASSYQGQGAGNEQFF.

This clone has only a few counts. CDR3 amino acids: CASSPLDSYSPLHF. Here the CDR3 DNA reads TGTGCCAGCTCACCTTTGGACAGCTATTCACCCCTCCACTTT. The V gene is TRBV18, the J gene TRBJ1-6; D might be TRBD1 (6 bases). The CDR3 has 14 amino acids. V shed 3 bases and J shed 8 bases, with 11 bases lying between them. Germline V gives CDR1 KGHSH, CDR2 LQKENI.

With respect to this clone: The sample has other DNA sequences that encode this CDR3 too. The rearrangement links TRBV5-1 to TRBJ2-5; TRBD1 matches at 7 bases. The ends lost 3 bases at V and 2 bases at J; junction bases unmatched: 4. This CDR3 is 14 amino acids long. Germline CDR1 is SGHRS and CDR2 is YFSETQ. CDR3 coding DNA: TGCGCCAGCAGCTCGCCGGGACAGCAAGAGACCCAGTACTTC. Translation gives CASSSPGQQETQYF. Full variable domain (missing parts from reference TRBV5-1 and TRBJ2-5): KAGVTQTPRYLIKTRGQQVTLSCSPISGHRSVSWYQQTPGQGLQFLFEYFSETQRNKGNFPGRFSGRQFSNSRSEMNVSTLELGDSALYLCASSSPGQQETQYFGPGTRLLVL.

This clone was observed a handful of times. The gene calls are TRBV18 and TRBJ2-6; the D gene is possibly TRBD1 (6 bases). There are 17 residues in the CDR3. V was pared by 3 bases and J by 4 bases, with 16 bases between. Germline-derived CDR1 and CDR2 are KGHSH and LQKENI. The CDR3 loop reads CASSPRDKVAGANVLTF. The CDR3 DNA is TGTGCCAGCTCACCCCGGGACAAGGTGGCGGGGGCCAACGTCCTGACTTTC.

In its sample, this clone was seen a few times. The chain employs TRBV29-1 and TRBJ1-1; D remains unclear. V shed 5 bases and J shed 3 bases, with 10 bases lying between them. CDR1 and CDR2 from the germline V gene are SQVTM and ANQGSEA. The CDR3 has 12 amino acids. The CDR3 is CSVQSGYTEAFF. In DNA form, the CDR3 reads TGCAGCGTTCAGTCGGGCTACACTGAAGCTTTCTTT.

J is TRBJ2-5 and V is TRBV7-2, with unresolved D. The germline gives CDR1 SGHTA, CDR2 FQGNSA. The CDR3 is made up of 14 amino acids. Between the trimmed V and J ends, which lost 5 bases and 4 bases, there was a span of 14 bases. The CDR3 coding sequence is TGTGCCAGCAGCCCTAACGGGTGGGGAGAGACCCAGTACTTC. It codes for CASSPNGWGETQYF.

In DNA form, the CDR3 reads TGTGCCAGCAGCTTAAACTTTGGGGGCACCGGGGAGCTGTTTTTT. Its protein product is CASSLNFGGTGELFF. The rearrangement joins TRBV7-2 to TRBJ2-2; D tentatively reads TRBD1 or TRBD2 (5 bases each). Trimming shortened V by 2 bases and J by 4 bases, and 11 bases separated the two germline ends. The CDR3 length is 15 residues. Germline CDR1 reads SGHTA; CDR2 reads FQGNSA.

The chain carries TRBV5-6 and TRBJ2-3, with 11 nucleotides matching TRBD2. The CDR3 is 17 residues long. The V gene end was trimmed by 0 bases and the J gene end by 4 bases; junction bases not matched to a gene: 7. The germline V gene has CDR1 SGHDT and CDR2 YYEEEE. The chain's CDR3 is CASSLVVAGGGADTQYF. The CDR3 DNA follows: TGTGCCAGCAGCTTGGTGGTAGCGGGAGGGGGCGCAGATACGCAGTATTTT.

This clone was recorded a few times. The V and J genes are TRBV28 and TRBJ2-7; 10 bases agree with TRBD1. CDR1 is MDHEN, CDR2 SYDVKM, per germline. The CDR3 consists of 18 residues. After removal of 4 bases from V and 3 bases from J, the junction contained 15 bases not matched to a gene. The CDR3 here is CASSSGATGGGSDYEQYF. CDR3 bases: TGTGCCAGCAGTTCCGGCGCGACAGGGGGCGGATCAGACTACGAGCAGTACTTC.

The V call is TRBV19, the J call TRBJ2-5; the D gene could be TRBD1 or TRBD2 (5 bases each). The V gene lost 5 bases and the J gene lost 5 bases, with 18 bases spanning the gap. This CDR3 contains 15 residues. CDR1 LNHDA and CDR2 SQIVND come from the germline V gene (reference sequence). The CDR3 reads CASSWGRGRRETQYF. CDR3 in DNA: TGTGCCAGTAGTTGGGGACGGGGCCGGAGGGAGACCCAGTACTTC.

This clone was recorded a few times. This same CDR3 is encoded by further DNA sequences in the sample. The chain combines TRBV7-3 with TRBJ2-1; 9 nucleotides align to TRBD1. Germline-derived CDR1 and CDR2 are SGHTA and FQGTGA. The trim removed 3 bases at V and 0 bases at J, leaving 0 bases unmatched. CDR3 length: 15 residues. The CDR3 reads CASSLDRGSYNEQFF. In nucleotides, the CDR3 is TGTGCCAGCAGCTTGGACAGGGGCTCCTACAATGAGCAGTTCTTC.

The table lists this clone with a few counts. This chain uses TRBV10-3 with TRBJ2-2; TRBD2 matches 14 bases. CDR1 ENHRY and CDR2 SYGVKD come from the germline V gene. This CDR3 is built from 16 residues. After removal of 7 bases from V and 5 bases from J, the junction contained 6 bases not matched to a gene. As DNA, the CDR3 is TGTGCCATCACCCTCGGACTAGCGGGAGGAACCGGGGAGCTGTTTTTT. Its protein product is CAITLGLAGGTGELFF.

V gene TRBV10-3 combines with J gene TRBJ1-5, with D perhaps matching TRBD1 (5 bases). Germline-derived CDR1 and CDR2 are ENHRY and SYGVKD. V lost 3 bases and J 4 bases, leaving 16 bases between the germline ends. The CDR3 length is 16 residues. DNA of the CDR3: TGTGCCATCAGTGAAGGTCCTTTCGGGGGGAATCAGCCCCAGCATTTT. This encodes CAISEGPFGGNQPQHF.